This TCR beta chain emerged from a study of Graves' ophthalmopathy and Graves' hyperthyroidism. Study details: Pretreatment peripheral blood was obtained at initial diagnosis. The study's findings and limits: Most thyroid clonotypes expanded beyond 0.001 frequency were also found in blood.

The study excluded patients with other autoimmune diseases, uncontrolled infections, pregnancy or lactation. Clinicians made diagnoses from clinical symptoms, serum thyroxine, TRAb, thyroid ultrasound and orbital computed tomography. Note on this clonotype: Its antigen is still unknown.

Amplification targeted the TCR beta CDR3 regions, with RNA transcripts as the source material. RT-PCR was first run with HTBI primers, then multiplex PCR in a second round. Via MiXCR, TCRdb re-called the multiplex PCR reads, giving one row per CDR3 protein. The sample has hundreds of thousands of distinct CDR3 sequences; about 24% are singletons. Germline CDR1 and CDR2: MGHDK and SYGVNS. V lost 7 bases to trimming and J lost 4 bases, with 13 bases between them. The CDR3 covers 14 residues. The sequence derives from a woman aged 18-29 years with stable Graves' hyperthyroidism. Some clones in this sample may be carry-over from other donors' samples. The sample consisted of peripheral blood. V usage is TRBV25-1 and J usage is TRBJ2-2; D might be TRBD2 (5 bases). CDR3 sequence: CASNSGFITGELFF. CDR3 nucleotide sequence: TGTGCCAGCAACTCGGGGTTCATCACCGGGGAGCTGTTTTTT.